These 20 T cell receptor beta chains were sequenced from one sample in a study of T cell responses to AZD1222 COVID-19 vaccine. Profiling relied on immunoSEQ multiplex PCR, and the TCRdb table lists in-frame clones only, not all of them. Of about 120,000 clones in the sample, over 75% were seen once. Here the sequenced sample was peripheral blood, taken on day 0 of AZD1222 vaccination. These receptors were obtained from an adult in good health.

The V call is TRBV27, the J call TRBJ2-7; D not certain. Trimming stripped 5 bases from V and 5 bases from J, with 10 bases between. The CDR3 is 12 residues long. The germline V gene has CDR1 MNHEY and CDR2 SMNVEV (reference sequence). CDR3 DNA sequence: TGTGCCAGCAGTCCCAGGAGTAACGAGCAGTACTTC. It encodes CASSPRSNEQYF.

The chain uses TRBV3-1 (or the pseudogene TRBV3-2) and TRBJ1-1; possible D gene TRBD1, 5 bases. Germline values: CDR1 LGHDT, CDR2 YNNKEL (reference sequence). The CDR3 is made up of 15 amino acids. V gave up 3 bases and J gave up 1 base, with 12 bases separating them. CDR3 DNA: TGTGCCAGCAGCCATTCGGGGGTCGGGAACACTGAAGCTTTCTTT. This codes for CASSHSGVGNTEAFF.

The chain couples TRBV5-1 to TRBJ2-5; the D is unclear. The V gene's germline CDR1 is SGHRS and CDR2 YFSETQ. The CDR3 consists of 15 residues. Trimming removed 0 bases at V and 5 bases at J, with 14 bases between. CDR3 in amino acids: CASSLVAQERETQYF. CDR3 DNA: TGCGCCAGCAGCTTGGTGGCCCAAGAGAGGGAGACCCAGTACTTC.

V is TRBV6-2 or TRBV6-3 and J is TRBJ2-3; 11 bases match TRBD2. The V gene end was trimmed by 2 bases and the J gene end by 4 bases; junction bases not matched to a gene: 5. The germline gives CDR1 MNHEY, CDR2 SVGEGT. The CDR3 spans 16 residues. CDR3 region: CASSYGLAGGPDTQYF. CDR3 bases: TGTGCCAGCAGTTACGGTTTAGCGGGGGGGCCAGATACGCAGTATTTT.

This chain connects TRBV27 to TRBJ1-1; D is ambiguous. Per germline, CDR1 MNHEY and CDR2 SMNVEV (reference sequence). Between the trimmed V and J ends, which lost 3 bases and 3 bases, there was a span of 8 bases. The CDR3 loop spans 13 amino acids. CDR3: CASSFIRDTEAFF. CDR3 in DNA: TGTGCCAGCAGTTTTATACGGGACACTGAAGCTTTCTTT.

This clone showed up just a few times. The chain uses TRBV7-9 and TRBJ2-1; D could derive from TRBD1 or TRBD2 (5 bases each). The CDR3 totals 15 residues. V was pared by 0 bases and J by 4 bases, with 10 bases between. Germline CDR1 SEHNR, CDR2 FQNEAQ (reference sequence). The CDR3 nucleotides are TGTGCCAGCAGCTTAGCCCCAGGGAGATACAATGAGCAGTTCTTC. Protein product: CASSLAPGRYNEQFF.

This clone appeared a few times. The genes are TRBV11-2 and TRBJ2-2, with a possible D match to TRBD2 (5 bases). CDR1 is SGHAT, CDR2 FQNNGV, per germline. The germline V and J ends were trimmed by 3 bases and 4 bases, with 18 bases remaining between them. This CDR3 has 17 residues. Written as DNA, the CDR3 is TGTGCCAGCAGCTTGAGGCCTAGCATCCTTGGCACCGGGGAGCTGTTTTTT. Translation gives CASSLRPSILGTGELFF.

This clone appeared once. The chain combines TRBV28 with TRBJ2-1; D is tentatively TRBD1 or TRBD2 (7 bases each). The CDR3 loop spans 15 amino acids. Trimming pared 3 bases from V and 2 bases from J, leaving 11 bases between. Germline CDR1 and CDR2: MDHEN and SYDVKM. CDR3 amino acids: CASSLGGGAYNEQFF. DNA for the CDR3: TGTGCCAGCAGTTTGGGAGGGGGCGCCTACAATGAGCAGTTCTTC.

The V call is TRBV7-9, the J call TRBJ2-1; 7 bases fit TRBD2. J was trimmed by 1 base and V by 11 bases; bases with no gene match: 5. The CDR3 length is 13 residues. CDR1 and CDR2 (germline): SEHNR, FQNEAQ (reference sequence). The CDR3 DNA reads TGTGCCGGGCAGCGGGATTCCTACAATGAGCAGTTCTTC. Translating it yields CAGQRDSYNEQFF.

The gene calls are TRBV9 and TRBJ2-2; 9 nucleotides agree with TRBD1. After removal of 4 bases from V and 0 bases from J, the junction contained 1 base not matched to a gene. CDR1 and CDR2 from the germline V gene are SGDLS and YYNGEE. CDR3 length: 15 amino acids. DNA of the CDR3: TGTGCCAGCAGCCGGACAGGGGCGAACACCGGGGAGCTGTTTTTT. It codes for CASSRTGANTGELFF.

This chain links TRBV12-3 or TRBV12-4 with TRBJ2-7, with TRBD1 matching 7 bases. Losses at the gene ends were 7 bases for V and 6 bases for J; bases not matched to a gene: 9. The CDR3 spans 13 residues. CDR3 coding DNA: TGTGCCAGCAATCTATGGACAGGACCCGAGCAGTACTTC. This translates into CASNLWTGPEQYF.

This chain uses TRBV12-3 or TRBV12-4 with TRBJ1-1; no firm D call. CDR3 length equals 12 residues. The V end was cut by 5 bases, the J end by 5 bases, with 9 bases between. This CDR3 is CASSPLMTEAFF. For the CDR3, the DNA is TGTGCCAGCAGTCCTCTGATGACTGAAGCTTTCTTT.

This chain connects TRBV5-4 to TRBJ2-1, with TRBD1 matching over 7 bases. There are 15 residues in the CDR3. Trimming took 1 base from V and 3 from J; bases not matched to a gene: 4. Germline V lookup: CDR1 SGHNT, CDR2 YYREEE (reference sequence). CDR3 amino acids: CASSLPRGYYNEQFF. The CDR3 DNA is TGTGCCAGCAGCTTGCCCAGGGGGTACTACAATGAGCAGTTCTTC.

V usage is TRBV6-5 and J usage is TRBJ2-3; TRBD2 is a possible D gene (5 bases). V shed 6 bases and J shed 1 base, with 11 bases lying between them. There are 14 residues in the CDR3. CDR1 is MNHEY and CDR2 is SVGAGI in the germline V gene. CDR3 loop: CASSSLAGTDTQYF. The CDR3 bases are TGTGCCAGCAGCAGTCTAGCTGGCACAGATACGCAGTATTTT.

This chain links TRBV7-3 with TRBJ2-1; D ambiguous. The V gene lost 5 bases and the J gene lost 5 bases, with 10 bases spanning the gap. CDR3 length: 13 residues. Germline V CDR1 and CDR2: SGHTA, FQGTGA. This chain's CDR3 is CASSPRTDNEQFF. The CDR3 coding sequence is TGTGCCAGCAGCCCCAGGACCGACAATGAGCAGTTCTTC.

The V gene is TRBV5-6, the J gene TRBJ2-4; 7 nucleotides agree with TRBD1. J lost 0 bases, V lost 5 bases, and 8 bases had no gene match. In germline, CDR1 is SGHDT, CDR2 YYEEEE. The CDR3 is 16 amino acids. CDR3 sequence reads: CASRVRQGEAKNIQYF. The DNA of the CDR3 is TGTGCCAGCAGGGTGAGGCAGGGGGAAGCCAAAAACATTCAGTACTTC. Variable domain in full (rest from reference TRBV5-6 and TRBJ2-4): DAGVTQSPTHLIKTRGQQVTLRCSPKSGHDTVSWYQQALGQGPQFIFQYYEEEERQRGNFPDRFSGHQFPNYSSELNVNALLLGDSALYLCASRVRQGEAKNIQYFGAGTRLSVL.

This chain joins TRBV5-4 and TRBJ2-7; a possible D gene is TRBD1 (5 bases). Between the trimmed V and J ends, which lost 4 bases and 6 bases, there was a span of 17 bases. In germline, CDR1 is SGHNT, CDR2 YYREEE (reference sequence). CDR3 length equals 14 residues. CDR3 DNA: TGTGCCAGCAGCCCATGGCAGGGATCGGCCGAGCAGTACTTC. Translated, it gives CASSPWQGSAEQYF.

The chain uses TRBV19 and TRBJ2-1; 8 bases fit TRBD2. Trimming took 6 bases from V and 4 from J; bases not matched to a gene: 11. Germline CDR1 and CDR2: LNHDA and SQIVND (reference sequence). The CDR3 spans 16 residues. The DNA of the CDR3 is TGTGCCAGTAGCCAACGGGGGGCTAGCGGGTACAATGAGCAGTTCTTC. The encoded protein is CASSQRGASGYNEQFF.

The chain joins TRBV3-1 (or the pseudogene TRBV3-2) to TRBJ2-7; either TRBD1 or TRBD2 may supply D (6 bases each). Germline V gene sequence: CDR1 LGHDT, CDR2 YNNKEL (reference sequence). V was shortened by 5 bases and J by 1 base, with 12 bases between the two germline ends. The CDR3 has 14 amino acids. CDR3 nucleotide sequence: TGTGCCAGCAGCGGACGGGGGCAGTCCTACGAGCAGTACTTC. It codes for CASSGRGQSYEQYF.

The chain is built from TRBV6-5 and TRBJ2-5; 9 nucleotides line up with TRBD1. V trimming: 0 bases; J trimming: 2 bases; junction bases outside the gene matches: 4. Germline V CDR1 and CDR2: MNHEY, SVGAGI. The CDR3 has 16 residues. This CDR3 is CASSYSVGTGQETQYF. CDR3 coding DNA: TGTGCCAGCAGTTACTCGGTCGGGACAGGGCAAGAGACCCAGTACTTC.